What follows are 22 T cell receptor beta chains derived from one specimen sequenced in a study of T cells in Graves' hyperthyroidism and ophthalmopathy (dated by TCRdb to the late 2010s). The library relied on multiplex PCR. For sequencing, an Illumina HiSeq 2000 was employed. The TCR beta CDR3 regions were amplified from the RNA transcripts. For the first round of RT-PCR on the TCR CDR3, the HTBI primer set was used together with the Qiagen OneStep RT-PCR kit. The public reads were quality trimmed at Q25 with fastp and then assembled into clones with MiXCR by TCRdb, keeping productive beta chains. Each CDR3 protein appears once, grouped with its most common genes and DNA. The sample includes 600,000 to 900,000 distinct CDR3 sequences, with about a sixth observed a single time. Around 8% of the sample lies in the top ten. Sequencing used blood. The receptors come from a man between 18 and 35 years old with Graves' hyperthyroidism.

This clonotype has just a few counts. The chain couples TRBV5-1 to TRBJ2-5; D might be TRBD1 (5 bases). The germline V gene encodes CDR1 SGHRS and CDR2 YFSETQ. The CDR3 is 14 residues long. Deletions cut 5 bases from V and 8 bases from J, with 19 bases between. The CDR3 spells CASRYLGAASTQYF. In DNA, the CDR3 is TGCGCCAGCAGGTACCTTGGGGCAGCCAGCACCCAGTACTTC.

This sequence joins TRBV5-6 and TRBJ2-7; weak D call: TRBD1 (5 bases). Germline CDR1 and CDR2: SGHDT and YYEEEE. The CDR3 is 15 residues long. Trimming cost V 3 bases and J 3 bases, with 16 bases left between them. The CDR3 sequence is CASSSFGAGFYEQYF. CDR3 nucleotide sequence: TGTGCCAGCAGCTCGTTTGGGGCAGGGTTCTACGAGCAGTACTTC.

There are a few counts of this clonotype. The chain joins TRBV2 to TRBJ1-5, with D maybe TRBD1 (5 bases). This CDR3 contains 15 residues. V was trimmed by 2 bases and J by 2 bases, leaving 10 bases between them. Looked up from germline, CDR1 is SNHLY and CDR2 is FYNNEI. CDR3 loop: CASSEFAGRNQPQHF. CDR3 bases: TGTGCCAGCAGTGAATTCGCAGGGCGCAATCAGCCCCAGCATTTT.

This clonotype occurred a few times. V usage is TRBV5-1 and J usage is TRBJ2-1; D possibly corresponds to TRBD2 (5 bases). Trimming left V 0 bases short and J 4 bases short, with 14 bases between. The germline V gene encodes CDR1 SGHRS and CDR2 YFSETQ. The CDR3 runs to 16 residues. The CDR3 DNA follows: TGCGCCAGCAGCTTGGGTGACTGGCGGGTATACAATGAGCAGTTCTTC. Amino acid sequence: CASSLGDWRVYNEQFF.

The V and J genes are TRBV6-5 and TRBJ1-1, with D perhaps TRBD1 (5 bases). This CDR3 contains 14 residues. The V end lost 0 bases, the J end lost 6 bases, and 11 bases lay between the germline ends. Germline-derived CDR1 and CDR2 are MNHEY and SVGAGI. The CDR3 sequence is CASSYSARGAEAFF. The CDR3 nucleotides are TGTGCCAGCAGTTACTCAGCCCGGGGGGCTGAAGCTTTCTTT.

This clonotype was seen a handful of times. The V call is TRBV29-1, the J call TRBJ2-3; 9 nucleotides match TRBD2. CDR1 is SQVTM and CDR2 is ANQGSEA in the germline V gene. V lost 0 bases to trimming and J lost 5 bases; unmatched junction nucleotides: 6. The length of the CDR3 is 15 residues. This CDR3 reads CSVEDLSGRKDTQYF. The CDR3 DNA reads TGCAGCGTTGAAGACCTTAGCGGGAGAAAAGATACGCAGTATTTT.

The chain has TRBV19 and TRBJ2-1, with TRBD1 matching over 8 bases. From germline, CDR1 is LNHDA and CDR2 SQIVND (reference sequence). The CDR3 is made up of 13 amino acids. J gave up 11 bases and V 4 bases, and 7 bases lay outside the gene matches. The CDR3 nucleotides are TGTGCCAGTAGTACACCTGACAGGGGAAAGCAGTTCTTC. Protein: CASSTPDRGKQFF.

This chain uses TRBV20-1 with TRBJ2-7; 8 nucleotides align to TRBD2. The CDR3 sequence is 13 residues long. V lost 2 bases and J lost 7; bases outside the gene matches: 7. Germline assignment: CDR1 DFQATT and CDR2 SNEGSKA (reference sequence). In nucleotides, the CDR3 is TGCAGTGCTAGACCAGCGGGAGCAAGGGAGCAGTACTTC. This sequence encodes CSARPAGAREQYF.

This clonotype was seen more than once but under ten times. V is TRBV7-9 and J is TRBJ2-5; D may correspond to TRBD1 or TRBD2 (5 bases each). Trimming took 7 bases from V and 5 from J, leaving 20 bases between them. CDR1 is SEHNR, CDR2 FQNEAQ, per germline (reference sequence). The CDR3 length is 15 residues. The CDR3 sequence: CASNFRDVAYETQYF. In nucleotides, the CDR3 is TGTGCCAGCAACTTCCGGGACGTAGCGTATGAGACCCAGTACTTC.

The chain joins TRBV2 to TRBJ1-3; no firm D call. Trimming took off 8 bases at V and 2 bases at J, with 10 bases between the two ends. The CDR3 loop spans 13 amino acids. Germline CDR1 is SNHLY and CDR2 is FYNNEI. CDR3 DNA: TGTGCCAGCGAATTTGGACCTGGAAACACCATATATTTT. The encoded protein is CASEFGPGNTIYF.

The chain joins TRBV19 to TRBJ1-4, with TRBD1 matching 8 bases. With V trimmed by 9 bases and J by 8 bases, 11 bases remained unmatched. The germline V gene has CDR1 LNHDA and CDR2 SQIVND (reference sequence). This CDR3 comprises 14 residues. CDR3 bases: TGTGCCAGCGGCAACCTGACAGGGGACGAAAAACTGTTTTTT. Protein product: CASGNLTGDEKLFF.

This clonotype has only a few counts. This chain joins TRBV7-9 and TRBJ2-1; 8 bases agree with TRBD2. Germline lookup yields CDR1 SEHNR and CDR2 FQNEAQ (reference sequence). This CDR3 has 15 residues. Unmatched junction bases numbered 9, after V lost 4 bases and J lost 7 bases. The CDR3 DNA reads as TGTGCCAGCAGCTACAGGCTAGCGGGTGAGAATGAGCAGTTCTTC. Translated, it gives CASSYRLAGENEQFF.

This clonotype was counted a few times. The chain couples TRBV3-1 to TRBJ2-5, with D maybe TRBD2 (5 bases). This CDR3 has 17 residues. V lost 0 bases and J lost 7, with 21 bases in between. From germline, CDR1 is LGHDT and CDR2 YNNKEL (reference sequence). CDR3 amino acids: CASSQDNGGPNSGTQYF. CDR3 nucleotide sequence: TGTGCCAGCAGCCAAGACAATGGCGGGCCGAACAGTGGGACCCAGTACTTC.

The J gene is TRBJ2-2, the V gene TRBV15; weak D call: TRBD1 (5 bases). Trimming pared 8 bases from V and 9 bases from J, leaving 22 bases between. Germline-derived CDR1 and CDR2 are LNHNV and YYDKDF (reference sequence). The length of the CDR3 is 15 residues. The CDR3 region has the DNA TGTGCCACCGGAAGGGAAGGGGCTGAACAGAGGGAGCTGTTTTTT. This encodes CATGREGAEQRELFF. Combining the CDR3 with reference TRBV15 and TRBJ2-2 gives the whole variable domain DAMVIQNPRYQVTQFGKPVTLSCSQTLNHNVMYWYQQKSSQAPKLLFHYYDKDFNNEADTPDNFQSRRPNTSFCFLDIRSPGLGDTAMYLCATGREGAEQRELFFGEGSRLTVL.

This clonotype was seen only a few times. The chain employs TRBV19 and TRBJ1-1; 7 bases agree with TRBD1. CDR1 is LNHDA and CDR2 is SQIVND in the germline V gene (reference sequence). After removal of 4 bases from V and 0 bases from J, the junction contained 8 bases not matched to a gene. The CDR3 extends over 16 amino acids. Here the CDR3 reads CASSTGQLNMNTEAFF. Written as DNA, the CDR3 is TGTGCCAGTAGTACGGGACAGTTGAACATGAACACTGAAGCTTTCTTT.

This clonotype was seen ten or more times. The chain is built from TRBV7-8 and TRBJ1-5; D might be TRBD1 (6 bases). Germline CDR1 and CDR2: SGHVS and FQNEAQ. V was trimmed by 3 bases and J by 2 bases, leaving 11 bases between them. The CDR3 loop spans 15 amino acids. The CDR3 loop reads CASSFKDSGNQPQHF. DNA of the CDR3: TGTGCCAGCAGCTTCAAGGACAGCGGCAATCAGCCCCAGCATTTT.

The V and J genes are TRBV29-1 and TRBJ2-1; 9 bases align to TRBD2. Germline lookup yields CDR1 SQVTM and CDR2 ANQGSEA. V lost 7 bases and J lost 2; bases outside the gene matches: 0. This CDR3 comprises 12 residues. DNA for the CDR3: TGCAGCGGGACTAGCGCCTACAATGAGCAGTTCTTC. The encoded protein is CSGTSAYNEQFF.

V gene TRBV9 combines with J gene TRBJ2-3; 10 bases align to TRBD1. Germline-derived CDR1 and CDR2 are SGDLS and YYNGEE. The V gene end was trimmed by 3 bases and the J gene end by 1 base; junction bases not matched to a gene: 5. The CDR3 consists of 16 residues. CDR3 nucleotides: TGTGCCAGCAGCGAGACAGGGGGCGCGGGCACAGATACGCAGTATTTT. Its protein product is CASSETGGAGTDTQYF.

As regards this clonotype: A junction end diverges from the germline sequence, so it may reflect a read error. The chain joins TRBV20-1 to TRBJ2-1, with 7 bases aligning to TRBD2. Germline CDR1 and CDR2: DFQATT and SNEGSKA (reference sequence). The CDR3 contains 15 residues. The CDR3 DNA sequence: TGCAGTACTAGTCACGGGAGGTTATCCTACAATGAGCGGTTCTTC. As protein: CSTSHGRLSYNERFF.

In this sample, this clonotype turned up many times. The V gene is TRBV10-3, the J gene TRBJ2-4, with D perhaps TRBD1 or TRBD2 (5 bases each). Trimming shortened V by 0 bases and J by 8 bases, and 17 bases separated the two germline ends. The germline V gene has CDR1 ENHRY and CDR2 SYGVKD. The CDR3 has 16 amino acids. In DNA, the CDR3 is TGTGCCATCAGTGAGTCACCGGGGCTCCCTAAAGACATTCAGTACTTC. This sequence encodes CAISESPGLPKDIQYF.

Only a few counts were recorded for this clonotype. This rearrangement joins TRBV6-2 or TRBV6-3 to TRBJ2-7; 11 bases line up with TRBD2. The germline V gene has CDR1 MNHEY and CDR2 SVGEGT. The ends lost 5 bases at V and 4 bases at J; junction bases unmatched: 13. This CDR3 contains 17 residues. The CDR3 here is CASSHGLAGAAGYEQYF. The DNA for the CDR3 is TGTGCCAGCAGTCATGGACTAGCGGGCGCTGCGGGGTACGAGCAGTACTTC.

The chain combines TRBV29-1 with TRBJ2-1; TRBD1 matches 8 bases. The CDR3 totals 18 residues. V shed 6 bases, J shed 2 bases, and the junction held 18 bases outside the gene matches. From germline, CDR1 is SQVTM and CDR2 ANQGSEA. The CDR3 bases are TGCAGCGTCCCCCCGGGACAGGCCCCACTATTACCCTACAATGAGCAGTTCTTC. Protein product: CSVPPGQAPLLPYNEQFF.